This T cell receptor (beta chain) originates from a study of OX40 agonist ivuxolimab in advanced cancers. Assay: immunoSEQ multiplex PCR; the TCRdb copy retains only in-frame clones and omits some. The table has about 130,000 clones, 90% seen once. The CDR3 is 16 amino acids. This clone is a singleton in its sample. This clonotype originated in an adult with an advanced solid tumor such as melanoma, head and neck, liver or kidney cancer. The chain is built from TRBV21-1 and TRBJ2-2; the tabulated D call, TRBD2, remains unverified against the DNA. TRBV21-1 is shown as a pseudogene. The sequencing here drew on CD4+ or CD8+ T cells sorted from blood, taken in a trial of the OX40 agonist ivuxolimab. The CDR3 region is CASSKGTSGYTGELFF. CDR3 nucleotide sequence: TGTGCCAGCAGCAAAGGGACTAGCGGGTACACCGGGGAGCTGTTTTTT.